The clone carrying this T cell receptor beta chain has just a few counts. Its antigen is not known. Trimming removed 6 bases from V and 0 bases from J, with 16 bases in between. The germline CDR1 and CDR2 sequences are KGHSH and LQKENI. The length of the CDR3 is 16 residues. Expressed TCRB transcripts were sequenced, since all the RNA that had been isolated was reverse transcribed. The study sequenced naive, central memory and regulatory T cell samples to an average of about 3.8 million reads. The method was immunoSEQ multiplex PCR; TCRdb's version includes in-frame clones alone and lacks a portion of them. The sample includes 900,000 or so clones, 17% seen only once; the top ten take 0.02% to 0.03%. This record comes from a study of beta chain features in type 1 diabetes. General study findings and limits: When cDNA is sequenced, cells with high TCR expression could be over-represented. Among all four CD4+ subsets, Type 1 diabetes patients had TCRB CDR3s that were moderately but significantly shorter.

The sequencing input was naive CD4+ T cells from blood. V gene TRBV18 combines with J gene TRBJ2-3; D may be TRBD2 (5 bases). The TCR originated in a woman between 18 and 29 years old in good health. The CDR3 coding sequence is TGTGCCAGCTCCCCGGTGGGAGCGGAGAGCACAGATACGCAGTATTTT. Translated, it gives CASSPVGAESTDTQYF.